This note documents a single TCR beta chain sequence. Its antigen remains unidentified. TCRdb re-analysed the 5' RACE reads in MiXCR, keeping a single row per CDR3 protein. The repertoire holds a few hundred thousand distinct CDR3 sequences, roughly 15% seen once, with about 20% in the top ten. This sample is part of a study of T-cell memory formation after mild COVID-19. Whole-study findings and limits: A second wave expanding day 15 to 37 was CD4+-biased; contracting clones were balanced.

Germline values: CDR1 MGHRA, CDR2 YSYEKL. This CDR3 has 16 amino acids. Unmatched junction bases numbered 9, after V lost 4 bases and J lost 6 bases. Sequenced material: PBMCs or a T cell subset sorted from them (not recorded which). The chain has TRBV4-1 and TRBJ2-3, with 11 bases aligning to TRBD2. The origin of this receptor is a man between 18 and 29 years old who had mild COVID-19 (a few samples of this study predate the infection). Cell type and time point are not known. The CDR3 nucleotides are TGCGCCAGCAGCCCTCTCGTTAGCGGGGGGGGTGATACGCAGTATTTT. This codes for CASSPLVSGGGDTQYF.